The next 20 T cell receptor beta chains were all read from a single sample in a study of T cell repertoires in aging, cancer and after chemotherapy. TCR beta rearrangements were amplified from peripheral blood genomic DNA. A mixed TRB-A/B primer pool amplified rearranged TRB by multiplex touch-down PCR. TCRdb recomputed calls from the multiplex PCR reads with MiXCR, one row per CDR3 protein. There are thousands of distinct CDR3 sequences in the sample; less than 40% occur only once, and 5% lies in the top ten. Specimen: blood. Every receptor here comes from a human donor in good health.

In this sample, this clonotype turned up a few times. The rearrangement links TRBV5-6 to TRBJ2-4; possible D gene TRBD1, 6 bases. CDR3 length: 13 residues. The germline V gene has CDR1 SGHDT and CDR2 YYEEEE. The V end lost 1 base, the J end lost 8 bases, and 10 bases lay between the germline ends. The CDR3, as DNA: TGTGCCAGCAGCTTGTCCCCAGGGGACATTCAGTACTTC. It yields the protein CASSLSPGDIQYF.

The CDR3 spells CASSDSGTYNSPLHF. CDR3 bases: TGTGCCAGCAGTGATTCCGGGACCTATAATTCACCCCTCCACTTT. The gene calls are TRBV6-1 and TRBJ1-6, with unresolved D. CDR1 is MNHNS and CDR2 is SASEGT in the germline V gene. The CDR3 consists of 15 residues. Trimming removed 3 bases at V and 2 bases at J, with 8 bases between.

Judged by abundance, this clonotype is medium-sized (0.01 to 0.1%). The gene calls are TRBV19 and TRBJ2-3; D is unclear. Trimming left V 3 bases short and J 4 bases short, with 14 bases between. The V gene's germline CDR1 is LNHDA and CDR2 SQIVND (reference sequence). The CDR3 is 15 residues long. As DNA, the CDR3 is TGTGCCAGTAGTATTCCCGCGGATAACCCAGATACGCAGTATTTT. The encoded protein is CASSIPADNPDTQYF.

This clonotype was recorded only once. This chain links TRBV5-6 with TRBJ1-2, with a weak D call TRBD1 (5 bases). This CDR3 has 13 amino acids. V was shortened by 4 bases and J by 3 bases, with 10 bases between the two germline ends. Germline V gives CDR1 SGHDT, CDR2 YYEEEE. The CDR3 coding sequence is TGTGCCAGCAGCCCGGGGGTTGACTATGGCTACACCTTC. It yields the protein CASSPGVDYGYTF.

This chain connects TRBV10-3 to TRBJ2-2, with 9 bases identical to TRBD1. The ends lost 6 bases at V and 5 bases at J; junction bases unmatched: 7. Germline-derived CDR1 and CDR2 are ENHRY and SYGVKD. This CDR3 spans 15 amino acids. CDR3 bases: TGTGCCATCAGACCGGGACAGGGTAATACCGGGGAGCTGTTTTTT. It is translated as CAIRPGQGNTGELFF.

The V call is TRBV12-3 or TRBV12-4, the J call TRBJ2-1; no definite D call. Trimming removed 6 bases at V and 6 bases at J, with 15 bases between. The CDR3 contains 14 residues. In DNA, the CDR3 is TGTGCCAGCAGCTTAACGGTGGCTTTCAATGAGCAGTTCTTC. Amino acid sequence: CASSLTVAFNEQFF.

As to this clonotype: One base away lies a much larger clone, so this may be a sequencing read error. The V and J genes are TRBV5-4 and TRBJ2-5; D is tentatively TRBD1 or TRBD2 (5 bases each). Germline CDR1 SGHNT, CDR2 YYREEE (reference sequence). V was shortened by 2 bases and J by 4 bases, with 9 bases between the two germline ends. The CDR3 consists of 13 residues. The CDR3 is CASSLGDLETQYF. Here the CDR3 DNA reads TGTGCCAGCAGCTTAGGGGACCTAGAGACCCAGTACTTC.

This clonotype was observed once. Here the CDR3 DNA reads TGTGCCACAACCGGGACCGCGAACACCGGGGAGCTGTTTTTT. It is translated as CATTGTANTGELFF. The J gene is TRBJ2-2, the V gene TRBV10-3; tentatively, D is TRBD1 or TRBD2 (5 bases each). Germline V gene sequence: CDR1 ENHRY, CDR2 SYGVKD. CDR3 length equals 14 residues. Trimming took off 10 bases at V and 0 bases at J, with 12 bases between the two ends.

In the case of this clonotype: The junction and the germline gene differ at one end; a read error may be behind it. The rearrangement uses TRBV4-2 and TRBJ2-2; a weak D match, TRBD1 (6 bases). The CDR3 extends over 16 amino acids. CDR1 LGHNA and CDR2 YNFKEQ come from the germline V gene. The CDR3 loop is CASSLISYRDTGELFF. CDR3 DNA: TGCGCCAGCAGCCTCATAAGCTACAGGGACACCGGGGAGCTGTTTTTT.

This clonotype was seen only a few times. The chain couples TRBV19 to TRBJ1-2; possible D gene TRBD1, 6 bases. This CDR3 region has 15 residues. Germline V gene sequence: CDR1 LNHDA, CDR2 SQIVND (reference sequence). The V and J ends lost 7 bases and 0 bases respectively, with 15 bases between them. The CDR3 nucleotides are TGTGCCAGTAAAATTTCAGGGGTAGCTAACTATGGCTACACCTTC. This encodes CASKISGVANYGYTF.

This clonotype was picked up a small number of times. The CDR3 loop reads CASSYIIGTAQETQYF. The CDR3 DNA follows: TGTGCCAGCAGTTACATTATCGGGACAGCCCAAGAGACCCAGTACTTC. J is TRBJ2-5 and V is TRBV6-5; 7 nucleotides agree with TRBD1. The germline CDR1 and CDR2 sequences are MNHEY and SVGAGI. V lost 2 bases, J lost 1 base, and 7 bases stayed unmatched. This CDR3 has 16 residues.

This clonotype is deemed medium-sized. The CDR3 DNA reads as TGCAGCGTTGAAGCGCAGGGCCTGCGGGGGGAGCAGTTCTTC. Translated, it gives CSVEAQGLRGEQFF. The chain links TRBV29-1 to TRBJ2-1; 7 bases map to TRBD2. Trimming took 1 base from V and 10 from J; bases not matched to a gene: 10. Per the germline V gene, CDR1 is SQVTM and CDR2 is ANQGSEA. There are 14 residues in the CDR3.

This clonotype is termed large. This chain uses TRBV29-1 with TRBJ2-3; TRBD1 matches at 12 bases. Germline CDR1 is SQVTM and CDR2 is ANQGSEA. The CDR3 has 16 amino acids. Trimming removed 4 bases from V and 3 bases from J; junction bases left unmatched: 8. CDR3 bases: TGCAGCGTTGCCGGGACAGGGGGCAGTGGGACAGATACGCAGTATTTT. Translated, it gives CSVAGTGGSGTDTQYF.

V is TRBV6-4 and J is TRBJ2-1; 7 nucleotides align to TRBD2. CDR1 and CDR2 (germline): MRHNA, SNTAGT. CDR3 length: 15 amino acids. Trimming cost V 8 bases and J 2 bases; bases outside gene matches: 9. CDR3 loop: CASREVGTTYNEQFF. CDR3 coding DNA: TGTGCCAGCCGGGAGGTGGGGACCACCTACAATGAGCAGTTCTTC.

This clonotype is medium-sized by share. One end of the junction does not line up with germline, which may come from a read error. The CDR3 DNA reads as TGTGCCAGTAGCATAGGCCGGACAGCCTATGGCTACACCTTC. This encodes CASSIGRTAYGYTF. The chain couples TRBV19 to TRBJ1-2; a possible D gene is TRBD1 (6 bases). There are 14 residues in the CDR3. Germline assignment: CDR1 LNHDA and CDR2 SQIVND (reference sequence).

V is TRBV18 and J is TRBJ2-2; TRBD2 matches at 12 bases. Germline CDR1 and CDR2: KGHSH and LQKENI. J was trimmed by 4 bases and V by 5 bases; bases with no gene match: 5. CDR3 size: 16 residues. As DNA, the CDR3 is TGTGCCAGCTCAAAAAGACTAGCGGGGGCCACCGGGGAGCTGTTTTTT. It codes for CASSKRLAGATGELFF.

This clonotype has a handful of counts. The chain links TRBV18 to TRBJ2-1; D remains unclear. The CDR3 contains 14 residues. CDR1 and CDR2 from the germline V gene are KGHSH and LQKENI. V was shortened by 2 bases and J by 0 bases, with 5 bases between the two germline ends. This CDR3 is CASSPISSYNEQFF. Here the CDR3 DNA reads TGTGCCAGCTCACCAATAAGCTCCTACAATGAGCAGTTCTTC.

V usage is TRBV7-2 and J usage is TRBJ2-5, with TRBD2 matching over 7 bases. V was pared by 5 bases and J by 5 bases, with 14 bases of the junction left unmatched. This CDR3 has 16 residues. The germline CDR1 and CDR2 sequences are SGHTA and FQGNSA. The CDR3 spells CASSPWGGGLPETQYF. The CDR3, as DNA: TGTGCCAGCAGCCCTTGGGGGGGAGGGTTACCCGAGACCCAGTACTTC.

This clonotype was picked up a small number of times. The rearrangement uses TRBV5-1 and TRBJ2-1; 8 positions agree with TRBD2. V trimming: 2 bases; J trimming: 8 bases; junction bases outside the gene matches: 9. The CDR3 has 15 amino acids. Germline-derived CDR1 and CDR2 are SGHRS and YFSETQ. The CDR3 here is CASSFKGTGGDEQFF. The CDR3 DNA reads TGCGCCAGCAGCTTTAAGGGAACGGGGGGGGATGAGCAGTTCTTC. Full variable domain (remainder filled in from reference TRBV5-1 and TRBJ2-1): KAGVTQTPRYLIKTRGQQVTLSCSPISGHRSVSWYQQTPGQGLQFLFEYFSETQRNKGNFPGRFSGRQFSNSRSEMNVSTLELGDSALYLCASSFKGTGGDEQFFGPGTRLTVL.

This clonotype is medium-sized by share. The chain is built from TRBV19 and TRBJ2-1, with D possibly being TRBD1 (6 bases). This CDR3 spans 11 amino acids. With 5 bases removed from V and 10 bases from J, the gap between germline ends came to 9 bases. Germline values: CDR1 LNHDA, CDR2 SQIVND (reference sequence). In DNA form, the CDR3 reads TGTGCCAGTAGTTTCGGGACAGAGCAGTTCTTC. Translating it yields CASSFGTEQFF.